This entry features one TCR beta chain sequence. Its antigen is as yet unknown. Combining a sample-barcoded 5' primer with a J-beta primer mix, a second PCR ran for roughly 7 to 12 cycles. Every sample gave at least 3 million paired-end reads containing CDR3. TCRdb redid the calling of the 5' RACE reads with MiXCR, one entry per CDR3 protein. The sample holds about 900,000 distinct CDR3 sequences; approximately 49% are singletons and the top ten take roughly 12%. V gave up 7 bases and J gave up 7 bases, with 20 bases separating them. In germline, CDR1 is MNHEY, CDR2 SMNVEV (reference sequence). The CDR3 loop spans 15 amino acids. The data belong to a study of blood T cells in healthy people across ages. Study findings and constraints: Older age coincided with a roughly linear decline in TCR beta diversity per million T cells.

This chain joins TRBV27 and TRBJ2-4; D is unclear. This TCR was recovered from a man aged 30-40 years in good health. Sequencing was carried out using blood. CDR3 amino acids: CASTPGAPSMNIQYF. The CDR3 DNA reads as TGTGCCAGCACCCCTGGAGCTCCTTCTATGAACATTCAGTACTTC.